The 15 T cell receptor beta chains below were found in one sample sequenced in a study of Ad26.COV2.S vaccination and SARS-CoV-2 variants. Profiled with immunoSEQ multiplex PCR; TCRdb holds only in-frame clones, not every one. This repertoire shows approximately 340,000 clones, roughly 94% found once; its top ten account for 3% to 4%. The sample in question was peripheral blood, obtained after recovery from COVID-19. The receptors originated from a human donor who had recovered from COVID-19.

The genes are TRBV7-8 and TRBJ2-5; 9 nucleotides line up with TRBD2. V trimming: 4 bases; J trimming: 4 bases; junction bases outside the gene matches: 10. CDR1 is SGHVS and CDR2 is FQNEAQ in the germline V gene. The length of the CDR3 is 16 residues. The CDR3 sequence: CASSSPGGGAPETQYF. CDR3 nucleotide sequence: TGTGCCAGCAGCTCCCCAGGCGGGGGGGCCCCAGAGACCCAGTACTTC.

The rearrangement joins TRBV2 to TRBJ1-2, with D hard to call. Trimming cost V 5 bases and J 1 base, with 14 bases left between them. This CDR3 spans 15 amino acids. CDR1 and CDR2 from the germline V gene are SNHLY and FYNNEI. The CDR3 DNA reads TGTGCCAGCAGTCCAACCCCCCCGGGTAACTATGGCTACACCTTC. It encodes CASSPTPPGNYGYTF. The variable domain in full, completed from reference TRBV2 and TRBJ1-2, reads EPEVTQTPSHQVTQMGQEVILRCVPISNHLYFYWYRQILGQKVEFLVSFYNNEISEKSEIFDDQFSVERPDGSNFTLKIRSTKLEDSAMYFCASSPTPPGNYGYTFGSGTRLTVV.

J is TRBJ1-4 and V is TRBV5-1; 11 positions match TRBD1. Germline lookup yields CDR1 SGHRS and CDR2 YFSETQ. There are 15 residues in the CDR3. J gave up 6 bases and V 3 bases, and 4 bases lay outside the gene matches. Here the CDR3 reads CASSWTGGSDEKLFF. In DNA, the CDR3 is TGCGCCAGCAGCTGGACAGGGGGCTCGGATGAAAAACTGTTTTTT.

This clone was found once. The J gene is TRBJ1-2, the V gene TRBV6-6; 9 bases are shared with TRBD1. V lost 6 bases and J lost 8; bases outside the gene matches: 13. Germline CDR1 is MNHNY and CDR2 is SVGAGI (reference sequence). The CDR3 has 15 residues. The CDR3 DNA follows: TGTGCCAGCAGGGACAGGGGCACCCCGTCGGGCGGCTACACCTTC. The encoded protein is CASRDRGTPSGGYTF.

The V and J genes are TRBV5-1 and TRBJ1-1; D is perhaps TRBD1 (5 bases). Trimming removed 0 bases from V and 10 bases from J, with 13 bases in between. This CDR3 is built from 13 residues. Germline assignment: CDR1 SGHRS and CDR2 YFSETQ. The CDR3: CASSLDQGGRAFF. The CDR3 region has the DNA TGCGCCAGCAGCTTGGATCAGGGTGGGAGAGCTTTCTTT.

V and J are TRBV7-2 and TRBJ1-5; no clear D. CDR3 length: 14 residues. Germline V gene data show CDR1 as SGHTA and CDR2 as FQGNSA. Trimming cost V 1 base and J 3 bases, with 7 bases left between them. The CDR3 region has the DNA TGTGCCAGCAGCTTAGGGCAGATCAATCAGCCCCAGCATTTT. This gives the protein CASSLGQINQPQHF.

This clone has only one observation. In nucleotides, the CDR3 is TGTGCCAGCAGCTTGGGAGGGCCCTTTTATGGCTACACCTTC. Translation: CASSLGGPFYGYTF. This chain connects TRBV7-8 to TRBJ1-2; D is uncertain. Per the germline V gene, CDR1 is SGHVS and CDR2 is FQNEAQ. The CDR3 spans 14 residues. V gave up 3 bases and J gave up 5 bases, with 13 bases separating them.

The V and J genes are TRBV4-3 and TRBJ1-2; D is possibly TRBD1 (6 bases). The germline V gene has CDR1 LGHNA and CDR2 YSLEER. With 0 bases removed from V and 0 bases from J, the gap between germline ends came to 11 bases. The CDR3 sequence is 16 residues long. CDR3 sequence: CASSQESSGANYGYTF. CDR3 coding DNA: TGCGCCAGCAGCCAAGAAAGTTCAGGGGCTAACTATGGCTACACCTTC.

Comment on this clone: At the DNA level, this CDR3 is encoded by other sequences in the same sample as well. The V call is TRBV7-9, the J call TRBJ1-4; 10 bases fit TRBD1. CDR1 is SEHNR and CDR2 is FQNEAQ in the germline V gene (reference sequence). After removal of 4 bases from V and 7 bases from J, the junction contained 6 bases not matched to a gene. The CDR3 is made up of 15 amino acids. This chain's CDR3 is CASSSTGGVGEKLFF. The CDR3 nucleotides read TGTGCCAGCAGCTCGACAGGGGGCGTGGGTGAAAAACTGTTTTTT.

A few counts support this clone. The CDR3, as DNA: TGTGCCAGCAGCCCGGGGCTATCCTATGGCTACACCTTC. It is translated as CASSPGLSYGYTF. The rearrangement uses TRBV7-3 and TRBJ1-2; possibly TRBD1 for D (5 bases). V was cut by 5 bases and J by 4 bases, with 11 bases left in between. CDR1 SGHTA and CDR2 FQGTGA come from the germline V gene. This CDR3 comprises 13 residues.

The chain is built from TRBV11-2 and TRBJ2-2; D unresolved. With 4 bases removed from V and 5 bases from J, the gap between germline ends came to 14 bases. The CDR3 consists of 15 residues. The germline V gene encodes CDR1 SGHAT and CDR2 FQNNGV. The CDR3: CASSSISPGTGELFF. CDR3 in DNA: TGTGCCAGCAGCTCGATTAGCCCTGGAACCGGGGAGCTGTTTTTT.

J is TRBJ1-1 and V is TRBV29-1; D unresolved. Germline assignment: CDR1 SQVTM and CDR2 ANQGSEA. The V and J ends lost 6 bases and 4 bases respectively, with 12 bases between them. The CDR3 contains 12 residues. Here the CDR3 DNA reads TGCAGCGTACACGGGAGACGCACTGAAGCTTTCTTT. Translation gives CSVHGRRTEAFF.

The J gene is TRBJ1-3, the V gene TRBV10-3; D may be TRBD1 (5 bases). Germline V CDR1 and CDR2: ENHRY, SYGVKD. V lost 6 bases and J lost 2, with 14 bases in between. This CDR3 is built from 15 residues. The CDR3 nucleotides are TGTGCCATCAGCCTCAGTAGGGGCGCTGGAAACACCATATATTTT. Residues: CAISLSRGAGNTIYF.

This chain uses TRBV7-9 with TRBJ2-5; 8 bases line up with TRBD2. In germline, CDR1 is SEHNR, CDR2 FQNEAQ (reference sequence). With V trimmed by 9 bases and J by 5 bases, 11 bases remained unmatched. This CDR3 is 14 amino acids long. CDR3 protein: CASSHSGGRETQYF. As DNA, the CDR3 is TGTGCCAGTTCGCACAGCGGGGGTCGGGAGACCCAGTACTTC. Using reference TRBV7-9 and TRBJ2-5 for the parts outside the CDR3, the full variable domain is DTGVSQNPRHKITKRGQNVTFRCDPISEHNRLYWYRQTLGQGPEFLTYFQNEAQLEKSRLLSDRFSAERPKGSFSTLEIQRTEQGDSAMYLCASSHSGGRETQYFGPGTRLLVL.

DNA for the CDR3: TGTGCTAGTGGTTTGATTACCGGGACAGGGGGCTCCGGGGAGCTGTTTTTT. Its protein product is CASGLITGTGGSGELFF. V usage is TRBV12-5 and J usage is TRBJ2-2; 12 bases are a match to TRBD1. CDR1 LGHNT and CDR2 FRNRAP come from the germline V gene. The ends lost 2 bases at V and 6 bases at J; junction bases unmatched: 7. CDR3 length: 17 residues.